This is a list of T cell receptor beta chains from one sample in a study of early T cells in non-severe SARS-CoV-2 infection. MiXCR, applied by TCRdb to the 5' RACE reads, yields one record per CDR3 protein. The sample carries about 55,000 distinct CDR3 sequences, under 8% recorded once. This specimen was whole blood, taken at baseline. The receptors shown here come from an adult who was a healthcare worker with PCR-confirmed SARS-CoV-2 infection or an uninfected control (not recorded which). CDR3s include the opening cysteine and the closing phenylalanine or tryptophan. D genes are given only for firm matches. Only part of the rows carry a size: once, few, many, or a class if the clone is expanded.

j_call v_call clone_size d_call cdr3_nt cdr3_aa
TRBJ1-1 TRBV14 few . TGTGCCAGCAGCTCTCCCGGTGACGCTTTCTTT CASSSPGDAFF
TRBJ1-6 TRBV6-4 many TRBD1 TGTGCCAGCAGCCTGGGACAGGGGAATTCACCCCTCCACTTT CASSLGQGNSPLHF
TRBJ1-1 TRBV5-1 . . TGCGCCAGCAGCTTGGTTGCGGGGAGCACTGAAGCTTTCTTT CASSLVAGSTEAFF
TRBJ2-1 TRBV5-1 . TRBD1 TGCGCCAGCAATCCCGGACAGGCTTACAATGAGCAGTTCTTC CASNPGQAYNEQFF
TRBJ2-1 TRBV7-2 few . TGTGCCAGCACAGTTGACATTTTCTCCTACAATGAGCAGTTCTTC CASTVDIFSYNEQFF
TRBJ2-7 TRBV7-9 many . TGTGCCAGCAGCTTAGTAGCTGCTAGCCCCTACGAGCAGTACTTC CASSLVAASPYEQYF
TRBJ1-2 TRBV19 many . TGTGCCAGTAGTATAGTCGGGGACTGGACCGGCGGCTACACCTTC CASSIVGDWTGGYTF
TRBJ1-1 TRBV12-3/TRBV12-4 many . TGTGCCAGCAGTTTATTGATCAACACTGAAGCTTTCTTT CASSLLINTEAFF
TRBJ2-3 TRBV9 few . TGTGCCAGTGGGACTCCTAGCACAGATACGCAGTATTTT CASGTPSTDTQYF
TRBJ2-3 TRBV7-9 many . TGTGCCAGCAGCGCGGCGGAAGATACGCAGTATTTT CASSAAEDTQYF
TRBJ2-3 TRBV12-5 many TRBD1 TGTGCTAGTGGTTTGGCCCCGACAGGGCCGTATTTT CASGLAPTGPYF
TRBJ1-1 TRBV12-3/TRBV12-4 . . TGTGCCAGCAGTGGTCCAGACCCTGACACTGAAGCTTTCTTT CASSGPDPDTEAFF
TRBJ1-1 TRBV18 many . TGTGCCAGCTCACCAGGGTCACCAACTGCCGGAGCTTTCTTT CASSPGSPTAGAFF